This TCR beta chain emerged from a study of blood T cell repertoires in COVID-19. Whole-study context: Sources were T cells, B-cell-depleted T cells, or PBMCs; the material itself was cDNA or gDNA.

In the study's own analysis: The assay estimated nucleated cells by amplifying reference gene primers. The assay was immunoSEQ multiplex PCR, and TCRdb's table has in-frame clones only and misses some. D and trimming come from the DNA, and the V and J calls and clone size come from that table. Among some 210,000 clones listed, about four fifths were seen once. Trimming removed 1 base at V and 7 bases at J, with 5 bases between. The germline gives CDR1 LGHDT, CDR2 YNNKEL (reference sequence). The CDR3 length is 13 residues. The age range of participants was 18 to 89 years, with residence in more than 20 US areas.

The J gene is TRBJ1-6, the V gene TRBV3-1 (or the pseudogene TRBV3-2), with no clear D. Sequenced: PBMCs or T cells enriched from blood (not recorded which). The TCR originated in a woman aged 45-65 years with acute COVID-19. This CDR3 is CASSQVRNSPLHF. CDR3 DNA: TGTGCCAGCAGCCAAGTCCGGAATTCACCCCTCCACTTT.